Listed below are T cell receptor beta chains from one sample, sequenced in a study of shared T cell receptors in the human thymus. Here immunoSEQ multiplex PCR was the method, and the copy in TCRdb shows in-frame clones only, minus some. This table holds hundreds of thousands of clones, approximately 80% found once. These sequences were also reported in another study, on human thymus T cells.

Sequenced material: thymocytes. Receptors originate from a boy younger than two with a congenital heart defect. The CDR3 runs from the conserved cysteine through the conserved F or W.

v_gene	j_gene	len	CDR3aa
TRBV4-1	TRBJ1-3	17	CASSQDNTGISGNTIYF
TRBV2	TRBJ2-1	17	CASSERLEGSYYNEQFF
TRBV19	TRBJ1-5	21	CASSIAPDPGTTLGGEQPQHF
TRBV25-1	TRBJ1-4	16	CASSDQPVGGNEKLFF
TRBV15	TRBJ2-7	14	CATSRIQGLYEQYF
TRBV4-3	TRBJ2-6	19	CASSQDLGYQASGANVLTF
TRBV12-5	TRBJ1-5	15	CASGLEGGVGQPQHF
TRBV29-1	TRBJ1-1	13	CSVIQGLYTEAFF
TRBV7-8	TRBJ2-5	17	CASSLARPSGRFETQYF
TRBV6-5	TRBJ2-1	14	CASSAEREIGEQFF
TRBV27	TRBJ2-3	12	CASSSRRGDLYF
TRBV10-3	TRBJ2-2	12	CAIEASHGELFF
TRBV7-7	TRBJ2-7	14	CASSLVGYPYEQYF
TRBV14	TRBJ2-5	12	CASSQDLQTQYF
TRBV5-4	TRBJ2-7	12	CASSLEGMVQYF
TRBV7-2	TRBJ1-2	16	CASSLASRGVDYGYTF
TRBV4-1	TRBJ2-7	15	CASSHPQGPKVEQYF
TRBV7-2	TRBJ2-7	16	CASSLGRTPSSYEQYF
TRBV28	TRBJ1-5	15	CASSPGGYSNQPQHF
TRBV14	TRBJ2-1	18	CASSRVPPSGRPYNEQFF
TRBV5-6	TRBJ2-5	14	CASTSPRRQETQYF
TRBV5-4	TRBJ2-1	15	CASTLPGLEYNEQFF
TRBV28	TRBJ2-1	16	CASSPKTSGRGNEQFF
TRBV10-3	TRBJ1-1	14	CAINPRGAGTEAFF
TRBV2	TRBJ2-6	15	CASRGTGTGANVLTF
TRBV5-4	TRBJ2-1	11	CASSLNGEQFF
TRBV4-3	TRBJ2-7	18	CASSQVSGLAGETHEQYF
TRBV11-1	TRBJ1-1	17	CASSLASRARVNTEAFF
TRBV28	TRBJ2-7	17	CASSTPQGHARPHEQYF
TRBV5-6	TRBJ2-4	16	CASSYSGGVHKNIQYF
TRBV7-2	TRBJ1-1	11	CASSLGVEAFF
TRBV7-2	TRBJ2-3	16	CASSLGLAGGTDTQYF
TRBV5-5	TRBJ1-2	16	CASSERGQADNYGYTF
TRBV7-9	TRBJ2-3	15	CASSLGRLATDTQYF
TRBV5-1	TRBJ2-1	14	CASWGASGMGEQFF
TRBV4-3	TRBJ2-1	13	CASRRSGRGEQFF
TRBV5-4	TRBJ1-4	14	CASSLYGVGEKLFF
TRBV13	TRBJ2-7	17	CASSRGTSGRALYEQYF
TRBV30	TRBJ1-2	16	CAWSNVSPHGVYGYTF
TRBV5-1	TRBJ2-2	21	CASSSSSAGGASGRHTGELFF
TRBV2	TRBJ1-1	14	CASNSVRKNTEAFF
TRBV21-1	TRBJ2-7	15	CASSKEDRSSYEQYF
TRBV4-2	TRBJ2-3	19	CASSQTSGKIVWRTDTQYF
TRBV12-5	TRBJ2-7	15	CASGLRTRNSYEQYF
TRBV2	TRBJ2-1	16	CASPHSGSAPHNEQFF
TRBV19	TRBJ1-5	15	CASSTGTGSNQPQHF
TRBV7-9	TRBJ2-7	12	CASSFRTYEQYF
TRBV27	TRBJ2-2	17	CASRFYRVGHITGELFF
TRBV11-2	TRBJ1-5	15	CASSLDRDFNQPQHF
TRBV10-1	TRBJ1-1	15	CASSVLTGRDTEAFF
TRBV11-2	TRBJ2-7	15	CASRSRAGLTYEQYF
TRBV6-5	TRBJ2-7	13	CASKGRDPYEQYF